Each of the 16 T cell receptor beta chains below was sequenced from the same sample in a study of T cells expressing NK-cell markers (dated by TCRdb to between 2020 and 2021). Libraries were made using 5' RACE. Sequencing took place on an Illumina HiSeq 2000. TCRdb reprocessed the raw reads; every CDR3 protein sequence is a single record, and DNA is not supplied. This sample's records show hundreds of thousands of distinct CDR3 sequences. Roughly 5.2% of the sample is held by the ten biggest clonotypes. The sequencing sample was made of blood T cells: a sorted CD56 or NKG2C T cell subset, CD4+ or CD8+ T cells, or bulk PBMC T cells (not recorded which). These receptors were taken from a man between 18 and 69 years old in good health.

This chain links TRBV5-1 with TRBJ1-1. Germline V gene lookup returns CDR1 SGHRS and CDR2 YFSETQ. The CDR3 runs to 13 residues. The CDR3 spells CASSLVRDTEAFF. The entire variable domain, with the rest obtained from reference TRBV5-1 and TRBJ1-1, is as follows: KAGVTQTPRYLIKTRGQQVTLSCSPISGHRSVSWYQQTPGQGLQFLFEYFSETQRNKGNFPGRFSGRQFSNSRSEMNVSTLELGDSALYLCASSLVRDTEAFFGQGTRLTVV.

V and J are TRBV27 and TRBJ2-1. CDR1 is MNHEY, CDR2 SMNVEV, per germline (reference sequence). This CDR3 is 11 amino acids long. CDR3: CASSLYNEQFF.

The chain is built from TRBV30 and TRBJ2-7; TCRdb returns TRBD2, unconfirmable since there is no DNA. Germline CDR1 GTSNPN, CDR2 SVGIG (reference sequence). The CDR3 is made up of 12 amino acids. CDR3 residues: CAWSEQGPEQYF.

This sequence joins TRBV19 and TRBJ1-1. The CDR3 has 12 residues. CDR1 is LNHDA, CDR2 SQIVND, per germline (reference sequence). CDR3 residues: CASSYFGLEAFF.

The chain employs TRBV12-3 or TRBV12-4 and TRBJ1-5; TCRdb reports TRBD1, a call that lacks DNA to check it against. The CDR3 loop spans 14 amino acids. The CDR3 protein is CASRRQGNNQPQHF.

This chain uses TRBV7-9 with TRBJ2-1; TCRdb reports TRBD1, a call that lacks DNA to check it against. Germline V lookup: CDR1 SEHNR, CDR2 FQNEAQ (reference sequence). The CDR3 has 15 residues. This CDR3 is CASSPGSGTYNEQFF.

This sequence joins TRBV7-6 and TRBJ2-5. Germline V lookup: CDR1 SGHVS, CDR2 FNYEAQ. The CDR3 has 11 residues. The chain's CDR3 is CASSTKETQYF.

The rearrangement links TRBV5-1 to TRBJ2-5; with no DNA, the TCRdb D assignment of TRBD1 cannot be verified. The CDR3 has 15 residues. Looked up from germline, CDR1 is SGHRS and CDR2 is YFSETQ. CDR3 protein: CASSLPRGGEETQYF. Looking up the rest from reference TRBV5-1 and TRBJ2-5 gives the full variable domain: KAGVTQTPRYLIKTRGQQVTLSCSPISGHRSVSWYQQTPGQGLQFLFEYFSETQRNKGNFPGRFSGRQFSNSRSEMNVSTLELGDSALYLCASSLPRGGEETQYFGPGTRLLVL.

This chain links TRBV2 with TRBJ1-2. Germline V gives CDR1 SNHLY, CDR2 FYNNEI. The CDR3 has 13 residues. Here the CDR3 reads CASSTGMNYGYTF.

The chain uses TRBV20-1 and TRBJ2-2. Per the germline V gene, CDR1 is DFQATT and CDR2 is SNEGSKA (reference sequence). The CDR3 is made up of 15 amino acids. This chain's CDR3 is CSASRGLGLAGELFF.

V gene TRBV12-3 or TRBV12-4 combines with J gene TRBJ1-4; without DNA, the TCRdb call of TRBD1 cannot be checked. The CDR3 covers 14 residues. CDR3 protein: CASSPGQGLQKLFF.

CDR3 residues: CASSSPYEGMTEAFF. V usage is TRBV27 and J usage is TRBJ1-1. There are 15 residues in the CDR3. Germline V CDR1 and CDR2: MNHEY, SMNVEV (reference sequence).

The CDR3 loop reads CSALGPGTGYPYEQYF. The chain links TRBV20-1 to TRBJ2-7; TCRdb gives TRBD1 as the D gene, but with no DNA this cannot be confirmed. From germline, CDR1 is DFQATT and CDR2 SNEGSKA (reference sequence). The CDR3 runs to 16 residues.

The chain's CDR3 is CAYSGGYTGELFF. J is TRBJ2-2 and V is TRBV30; the TRBD2 assignment by TCRdb is unverifiable without DNA. Germline CDR1 reads GTSNPN; CDR2 reads SVGIG (reference sequence). The CDR3 loop spans 13 amino acids.

This chain joins TRBV5-1 and TRBJ1-1; TCRdb gives TRBD1 as the D gene, but with no DNA this cannot be confirmed. The germline V gene has CDR1 SGHRS and CDR2 YFSETQ. The CDR3 spans 15 residues. The CDR3 sequence: CASSPGTGTNTEAFF.

The chain has TRBV21-1 and TRBJ1-5. TRBV21-1 is a known pseudogene. The CDR3 has 11 residues. The CDR3 reads CASSEGQPQHF.